This TCR beta chain was identified in a study of cytomegalovirus exposure and HLA in healthy donors (dated by TCRdb to about 2017). Context from the whole study: According to an earlier analysis of 450 to 650 of the donors, some 170 million T cells yielded roughly 110 million unique TCR beta sequences and around 300 Gb of sequence data. An early release that covered about 600 HLA-typed donors contained approximately 300 gigabases of sequencing data and 75 million to 100 million unique TCR sequences. Of the approximately 370 genotyped donors, 81% were placed in the genetic ancestry cluster associated with self-reported Caucasian donors. The study was designed to test whether signatures of past pathogen exposure could be identified by cataloging public T cell receptors. The study used immunosequencing to profile the T cell repertoires of under 700 subjects and linked those repertoires to cytomegalovirus serostatus. In addition to the first cohort of around 670 subjects, a separate validation cohort of 130 or so different subjects was used. High-throughput TCR immunosequencing, statistical association of individual TCRs with disease status, and machine learning were combined to predict cytomegalovirus infection status. A later analysis re-analyzed previously published TCR beta repertoires from roughly 600 donors and added high-resolution HLA genotyping to study TCR occurrence patterns. Rather than drawing on any new phenotypic data, the later analysis identified candidate immune exposures from TCR beta sequences and the way those sequences occurred across donors. An earlier analysis of fewer than 700 of the donors applied high-throughput TCR beta sequencing to assess whether each TCR beta V gene segment acted as functional or pseudogenic. Alongside the repertoire data, information on donor age, sex, ethnicity and CMV serostatus was compiled. A later genetic analysis took genome-wide SNP genotypes for about three fifths of the roughly 700 donors and used that subset as a discovery cohort. Every discovery cohort repertoire had been produced on one sequencing platform. Class I and class II HLA loci were covered by the typing at four-digit resolution. The number of typed donors differed by locus: about 629-630 for A, B, C, DRB1 and DQB1; 500 to 550 for DQA1; about 600 for DPA1; and some 470 for DPB1. Four or five DR-DQ haplotypes were handled as single units for association and clustering, since linkage in the cohort was strong. Across under 500 genotyped donors of the cohort, an average of approximately 240,000 unique TCR beta nucleotide sequences per donor were sequenced, and around 20% of those sequences were non-productive.

A word on this clone: The antigen it recognizes is unknown. There are no base qualities to consult, and no much larger clone falls within one base. This CDR3 is also generated by other DNA sequences in the sample.

The library was made by the immunoSEQ multiplex PCR assay. A mixture of 60 forward primers for TCR Vbeta segments and 13 reverse primers for TCR Jbeta segments was used in the multiplex PCR. The CDR3 region of rearranged TCR beta genes was amplified from genomic DNA by a multiplex PCR assay. The Illumina HiSeq System was used to sequence the amplified TCR beta libraries as 87-base-pair reads. The paper's data handling went like this. Across the 500 to 700 repertoires, a later analysis counted 60 million to 90 million unique TCR beta chains, 8.5 million to 12 million of which were shared by at least two donors. Raw reads were error-corrected and collapsed into unique sequences with a nearest-neighbor algorithm that merged closely related sequences to remove PCR and sequencing errors. Alignment of CDR3 sequences to IMGT reference sequences was used to assign V, D and J gene segments. For a sequence to be retained, a match of at least six nucleotides was required to both a V gene segment and a J gene segment. Rearrangements were called productive when the CDR3 lacked stop codons and stayed in frame with V and J; all others were non-productive. Following IMGT convention, CDR3 was defined as the stretch from the second conserved V-encoded cysteine to the conserved J-encoded phenylalanine. The earlier analysis of about 610 of the donors excluded any sequence lacking an unambiguous match to a single V gene segment. In an earlier analysis of roughly 600 of the donors, a V segment was called functional when productive rearrangements were above 56.7%, and segregating when the standard deviation between donors exceeded 5%. A statistical classification framework was developed to diagnose cytomegalovirus status using the catalog of TCR beta chain sequences. In a later analysis, V and J genes were assigned by comparing TCR nucleotide sequences against IMGT/GENE-DB human TR gene sequences. In a later analysis, CDR3 sequences and most-parsimonious VDJ recombination scenarios were assigned using the TCRdist pipeline. A later analysis defined each TCR beta chain by its CDR3 amino acid sequence plus V-gene family, and excluded reads lacking a unique V-gene family. To address suspected cross-contamination and a sequencing artifact, a later analysis removed 592 highly shared, low-generation-probability nucleotide sequences. In a later analysis, a clonal expansion index was calculated for each public chain from normalized within-repertoire ranks of inferred template counts. Generation probabilities in a later analysis came from a VDJ recombination model fitted to out-of-frame rearrangements, and those results were checked against IGoR. Hypergeometric tests were used in a later analysis to score TCR-TCR, TCR-HLA and TCR-CMV co-occurrence, with a repertoire-size bias correction applied to the TCR pairs. In a later analysis, false discovery rates were estimated by permuting HLA or CMV assignments 20 times. In a later analysis, co-occurring TCRs were grouped using DBSCAN, and TCRdist sequence similarity was added for clustering within HLA-allele-positive subsets. Repertoires with fewer than 30,000 or more than 120,000 public chains, plus five repertoires with anomalous nucleotide sharing, were excluded from co-occurrence clustering. TCRdb limited this immuneACCESS table to in-frame rearrangements with V and J called. A share of clones is missing; checked studies link under half to unresolved V genes, and the rest is unexplained. Clone size and V and J calls were adopted from that table, with D and trimming inferred from the DNA. The sample yields 150,000 to 200,000 clones; about 75% were counted once. Of the sample, roughly 2% is held by the ten largest clones.

The cohort consisted of more than 650 healthy bone marrow donors. At the time of sampling, every cohort member was nominally healthy, though immune exposures that went unrecorded were likely present. The donor was CMV seronegative and belonged to the group of over 350 seronegative cohort members. Each donor provided a peripheral blood sample, and peripheral blood mononuclear cells were used for TCR beta sequencing. The Qiagen DNeasy Blood Extraction Kit was used to extract genomic DNA from the blood cell samples. The study at large found these results: Linkage disequilibrium might explain the correlated functional status among segregating V segments, but an unknown experimental factor could not be ruled out. Roughly uniform sequencing depth across donors was assumed in presence/absence analyses, although this assumption may not hold. Cytomegalovirus status was reported to be diagnosed by the classifier with high specificity and sensitivity in both the original and validation cohorts. Because counts were too low, seventeen rarely observed V segments, including chromosome 9 orphons, were left out of the earlier analysis of 587 of the donors. A cluster of highly shared sequence variants was judged likely to be a technical artifact of the sequencing pipeline. Because HLA typing was missing for some donors at each locus, association tests included only the typed subset. In a later analysis, most CMV-associated TCR beta chains were found to appear HLA-restricted, with HLA associations seemingly driven largely by CMV exposure. In an earlier analysis of some 640 of the donors, most TCR beta V segments were observed in productive rearrangements about 90% or about 30% of the time, broadly matching IMGT annotations. A later analysis found that HLA-associated TCR beta chains were more clonally expanded and had lower generation probabilities than equally common non-associated chains. A later genetic analysis associated a missense DCLRE1C variant with V-gene and J-gene trimming of TCR beta chains, and an independent cohort replicated the association. In a later analysis, 16,951 TCR beta sequences were associated with specific HLA alleles at a false discovery rate of 0.05. A further reported finding was that TCR beta sequences accurately predicted the HLA-A and HLA-B alleles for most subjects in the first cohort. When HLA alleles, especially DR and DQ, strongly co-occurred, attributing TCR associations to individual alleles was difficult. In a later genetic analysis, fewer N-insertions in productive TCRs were reported among donors in an Asian-associated ancestry cluster than the approximately 630-donor mean. This cohort had only TCR beta chains sequenced, and the lack of alpha or paired-chain data limited which features could be detected. A total of roughly 160 TCR beta chains were listed by the study as associated with cytomegalovirus. In vitro tests confirmed that three of the cytomegalovirus-associated TCR beta chains recognize cytomegalovirus antigens. According to a later analysis, parvovirus B19, influenza, CMV and Epstein-Barr virus appeared linked to several top co-occurrence clusters. A later analysis found that TCR association rates varied across HLA loci, with DRB1 alleles showing the most associated TCRs and HLA-C alleles the fewest. The authors suggested that the approach could potentially be generalized to other disease states and immunological phenotypes. Across donors, most TCR sequences were observed very rarely, whereas some public TCRs were present in many individuals. For the cohort, immune exposure information was limited to CMV serostatus.

The sequence derives from a female donor in good health and CMV-seronegative. Sequences were obtained from PBMCs.

The sequenced DNA: TGCGCCAGCAGCCAAGCGGGAGGTCTCGAGCAGTACTTC. It codes for CASSQAGGLEQYF. In this chain, TRBV4-1 is recombined with TRBJ2-7, with TRBD2 matching 7 junction bases. CDR1 and CDR2 are read off the germline V gene as MGHRA and YSYEKL. Trimming accounts for 1 base at V and 6 bases at J, while the number of junction bases matched to no gene is 3. Counted from cysteine to phenylalanine, this CDR3 has 13 amino acids. The entry retains the CDR3 DNA only, 39 bases that are in frame from base 1.